This TCR beta chain appears in the sequencing data of a study of radiotherapy plus CTLA-4 blockade in lung cancer. For the study at large: Among all patients, 15% to 20% showed objective responses, while more than 25% had disease control.

The repertoire was sequenced with immunoSEQ multiplex PCR; TCRdb's copy has only in-frame clones and lacks some. The sample contains tens of thousands of clones, approximately 76% of which appear only once. From germline, CDR1 is SNHLY and CDR2 FYNNEI. The CDR3 extends over 15 amino acids. With 10 bases clipped from V and 1 base from J, the junction kept 10 bases outside the gene matches. Enrolled patients, whose metastatic non-small-cell lung cancer was chemo-refractory, received focal radiation plus CTLA-4 blockade with ipilimumab. A word on this clone: Its antigen remains unknown.

Study-wide results and limits: Best predicting response, reportedly, were early blood T cell clone dynamics, with interferon-beta. Tumor-origin TCR clones grew in blood after radiotherapy plus ipilimumab.

This chain joins TRBV2 and TRBJ2-5, with 9 bases identical to TRBD2. This TCR came from a human donor with non-small cell lung cancer who had stable disease on radiotherapy plus ipilimumab. Sequenced here: peripheral blood, sampled from a patient treated with radiotherapy plus ipilimumab. The CDR3 region has the DNA TGTGCCACCCAGGAGCGGGGGGTCTTCCAAGAGACCCAGTACTTC. Translated, it gives CATQERGVFQETQYF.